This T cell receptor (beta chain) was sequenced during a study of T cells after posttransplantation cyclophosphamide. General study points: TRB clonality was highly associated with recipient CMV seropositivity and reactivation. Tissue-infiltrating T cells from skin or gut overlapped little with blood T cells. Later blood repertoires were often dominated by clones from the donor CD8+ memory compartment.

Trimming removed 1 base from V and 0 bases from J; junction bases left unmatched: 8. CDR1 is MGHRA, CDR2 YSYEKL, per germline. The CDR3 contains 17 residues. In the case of this clone: Its antigen is not identified.

The repertoire was sequenced with immunoSEQ multiplex PCR; TCRdb's copy has only in-frame clones and lacks some. Here the sample spans 8,000 to 9,000 clones, roughly 84% being singletons. Cyclophosphamide on days +3 and +4 followed busulfan-fludarabine conditioning and a marrow graft. The TCR was taken from a female patient in her thirties or forties who received an allogeneic stem cell transplant from an unrelated donor, was CMV-positive, and had no GVHD. Part of the T cell pool may stem from the graft donor. Sample: PBMCs, taken after allogeneic stem cell transplant with posttransplant cyclophosphamide. The V call is TRBV4-1, the J call TRBJ1-1, with 7 bases lining up with TRBD1. The CDR3 sequence is CASSQGVLGQLNTEAFF. The CDR3 DNA reads TGCGCCAGCAGCCAAGGCGTTTTGGGACAGTTGAACACTGAAGCTTTCTTT.